The present entry profiles one T cell receptor beta chain with its context. This specimen comes from a study of lymphopenia after photon versus proton radiotherapy. Clones were read by immunoSEQ multiplex PCR, and TCRdb kept only the in-frame ones, dropping some. The sample consists of 14,000 or so clones, over 75% of them appearing once. Germline V gene sequence: CDR1 SGHRS, CDR2 YFSETQ. With 3 bases clipped from V and 3 bases from J, the junction kept 2 bases outside the gene matches. The CDR3 is made up of 13 amino acids. Sequences were derived from peripheral blood, sampled from a patient treated with photon-based radiotherapy. The J gene is TRBJ2-5, the V gene TRBV5-1; 7 positions match TRBD1. The receptor was isolated from a man between 50 and 59 years old with gastric cancer. CDR3 DNA: TGCGCCAGCAGCTCCGGGACAGAAGAGACCCAGTACTTC. Protein product: CASSSGTEETQYF.